This is a list of T cell receptor beta chains from one sample in a study of early T cells in non-severe SARS-CoV-2 infection. TCRdb fed the 5' RACE reads into MiXCR, producing one record per CDR3 protein. The repertoire has 85,000 to 90,000 distinct CDR3 sequences, 12% to 15% of them found once; the top ten carry around 5.8%. The sequenced sample consisted of whole blood. The source is an adult who was a healthcare worker with PCR-confirmed SARS-CoV-2 infection or an uninfected control (not recorded which). Both conserved end residues are part of each CDR3. A D gene is named only where the DNA matches it firmly. The listing skips clone size in some rows; elsewhere it reads once, few, many or a size class.

few | TRBV7-9 | TRBD1 | CASSFETGLNTEAFF
many | TRBV6-2/TRBV6-3 | NA | CASSNSYEQYF
few | TRBV30 | TRBD1 | CARRDSNSPLHF
NA | TRBV5-1 | NA | CASSLVGNYEQYF
NA | TRBV5-1 | NA | CASSQRTARHSGNTIYF
many | TRBV19 | TRBD1 | CASSTTGEGGQPQHF
few | TRBV19 | NA | CASSFLSGANVLTF
few | TRBV3-1 | NA | CASSQDGRTDTQYF
few | TRBV28 | TRBD1 | CASSLDPGGEQFF
NA | TRBV3-1 | NA | CASSLSRNYGYTF
few | TRBV13 | TRBD2 | CASSRRGSSYNEQFF
NA | TRBV28 | NA | CASSPTGWGTEAFF
few | TRBV6-5 | NA | CASSRGTGGPYTDTQYF
few | TRBV25-1 | TRBD2 | CASSDPAGSYEQYF
few | TRBV4-3 | NA | CASSEGRNSNTEAFF
NA | TRBV7-6 | NA | CASSFAGGRTGELFF
many | TRBV18 | NA | CASSPVQDWGYNEQFF
few | TRBV6-2/TRBV6-3 | TRBD2 | CASSYGGGTGELFF
NA | TRBV2 | NA | CASSDGPQPQHF
NA | TRBV27 | NA | CASSLSWKGPYEQYF
once | TRBV10-3 | TRBD1 | CAISGGQSNTGELFF
NA | TRBV9 | NA | CASSVRGDNEQFF
few | TRBV28 | NA | CASSVTGSNEQFF
NA | TRBV29-1 | NA | CSLEGDTQYF
few | TRBV20-1 | TRBD2 | CSGTGTSGVFGETQYF
NA | TRBV20-1 | NA | CSVPGPDFTEAFF
few | TRBV5-1 | NA | CASSVVRDRSIQYF
NA | TRBV5-1 | TRBD1 | CASSLPSKGQAQAFF
NA | TRBV12-3/TRBV12-4 | NA | CASSLEAASTDTQYF
few | TRBV6-5 | NA | CASSYSRNEQFF
few | TRBV4-2 | TRBD2 | CASSQVVSSGNQETQYF
few | TRBV20-1 | NA | CSAAGSPGLDTQYF
NA | TRBV29-1 | NA | CSDGGGTDTQYF
NA | TRBV5-1 | NA | CASSPGSGPYQPQHF
few | TRBV19 | NA | CASTQGHQNTGELFF
NA | TRBV15 | NA | CATSRVQNTEAFF
few | TRBV7-2 | NA | CASSLEAISYNEQFF
NA | TRBV5-1 | NA | CASSLVGGSGANVLTF
NA | TRBV4-1 | NA | CASSQEADQPQHF
many | TRBV5-1 | TRBD1 | CASSLPDRPSYGYTF
NA | TRBV6-1 | TRBD1 | CASSADRGWAGELFF
NA | TRBV10-3 | TRBD1 | CAISERGTAEAFF